This TCR beta chain was recovered during a study of blood T cells in healthy people across ages. Germline V gene lookup returns CDR1 DFQATT and CDR2 SNEGSKA (reference sequence). V lost 2 bases and J lost 4, with 18 bases in between. There are 15 residues in the CDR3. A second PCR, run for about 6 to 11 cycles, used a sample-barcoded 5' primer plus a J-beta primer mix. Tags on each cDNA molecule came from a template-switch adaptor with 12 random nucleotides. Every sample returned 2.5 million or more CDR3-containing paired-end reads. TCRdb independently ran MiXCR on the 5' RACE reads; one entry per CDR3 protein. The sample lists about 800,000 distinct CDR3 sequences; about 25% were seen once. The same specimen was also included in a second study, on T cells of mothers and their children. According to that study: The donor cohort consisted of three healthy Caucasian mothers and their six children. Over 8 million TCR beta CDR3 reads were obtained from each mother, and several million from each child.

J is TRBJ2-7 and V is TRBV20-1, with D possibly TRBD1 on 5 matching bases. The source of this sequence is a boy younger than 18 in good health. Sequenced input: blood. The CDR3 sequence: CSARPRGQPSYEQYF. The CDR3 DNA follows: TGCAGTGCTAGACCAAGAGGACAACCCTCTTACGAGCAGTACTTC.